The 4 T cell receptor beta chains listed next were all sequenced from one sample in a study of T cells in Graves' hyperthyroidism and ophthalmopathy. Amplified regions were TCR beta CDR3 sequences from RNA transcripts. Carried out on the TCR CDR3, a first-round RT-PCR used the HTBI primer set. TCRdb itself ran the multiplex PCR reads through MiXCR, one entry per CDR3 protein. This repertoire shows 550,000 to 700,000 distinct CDR3 sequences, 14% to 15% found once; its top ten account for approximately 4.3%. The sample comprised blood. Receptor source: a woman in her thirties or forties with Graves' ophthalmopathy.

This clonotype was seen repeatedly, ten times or more. The chain joins TRBV5-1 to TRBJ2-7; no reliable D call. This CDR3 has 13 residues. V lost 4 bases, J lost 5 bases, and 13 bases lay in between. The germline gives CDR1 SGHRS, CDR2 YFSETQ. The DNA for the CDR3 is TGCGCCAGCAGCCGGTATGGGAAGGACGAGCAGTACTTC. This gives the protein CASSRYGKDEQYF.

In this sample, this clonotype turned up many times. This rearrangement joins TRBV20-1 to TRBJ2-5; no clear D. Trimming stripped 2 bases from V and 2 bases from J, with 9 bases between. The CDR3 loop spans 13 amino acids. Germline V gene sequence: CDR1 DFQATT, CDR2 SNEGSKA (reference sequence). CDR3 DNA sequence: TGCAGTGCTAGATTTTTGGGGCAAGAGACCCAGTACTTC. Its translation: CSARFLGQETQYF.

This clonotype was recorded at least ten times. CDR3 in DNA: TGTGCCAGCAGTTACTCGAACGCACACTCTGGAAACACCATATATTTT. It encodes CASSYSNAHSGNTIYF. The chain links TRBV6-2 or TRBV6-3 to TRBJ1-3; no firm D call. V lost 0 bases, J lost 0 bases, and 9 bases lay in between. The germline V gene has CDR1 MNHEY and CDR2 SVGEGT. There are 16 residues in the CDR3.

This clonotype was picked up many times. This chain joins TRBV29-1 and TRBJ2-5; possibly TRBD1 for D (7 bases). V gave up 3 bases and J gave up 1 base, with 12 bases separating them. The CDR3 contains 14 residues. Germline CDR1 and CDR2: SQVTM and ANQGSEA. The CDR3 DNA is TGCAGCGTTGAGGCGGGACAGATCCAAGAGACCCAGTACTTC. Translated: CSVEAGQIQETQYF.